This T cell receptor beta chain is drawn from a study of circulating and synovial CD4+ cells in juvenile arthritis. Study outcomes and limitations: The pathogenic-like versus bulk T cell difference escaped Vbeta family analysis. Compared with bulk blood, circulating pathogenic-like lymphocytes shared substantially more CDR3 sequences with synovial T cells. Overlap with synovium rose as more T cells were sequenced.

CDR3 length: 15 amino acids. Germline V CDR1 and CDR2: LGHNA, YNFKEQ. V lost 2 bases and J lost 1, with 11 bases in between. Points on this clone: Antigen: not known.

Clones were sequenced by immunoSEQ multiplex PCR, and TCRdb holds only the in-frame ones, with some missing. The sample holds about 34,000 clones, roughly 95% seen once. The chain joins TRBV4-2 to TRBJ2-5; D perhaps matches TRBD2 (6 bases). The specimen was CD4+ T cells from blood. The receptor was derived from a human donor with juvenile idiopathic arthritis. In nucleotides, the CDR3 is TGTGCCAGCAGCCAAATGGGGGGACGCCAAGAGACCCAGTACTTC. Protein sequence: CASSQMGGRQETQYF.